The clone carrying this TCR beta chain was found once. These data are taken from a study of CD8 T cells in Susac syndrome. Sequencing of TCR beta was performed on blood CD8+ T cells and on blood CD4+ T cells. The TEMRA cells underwent FACS enrichment, while the CD8+ and CD4+ T cells underwent negative isolation. RNA, at roughly 0.5 to 1 ug, was reverse transcribed with random hexamers. The TCR beta CDR3 was amplified by immunoSEQ multiplex PCR across 54 Vbeta, 13 Jbeta. TCRdb passed the immunoSEQ multiplex PCR reads through MiXCR, listing each CDR3 protein once. Among hundreds of thousands of distinct CDR3 sequences listed, roughly 85% were seen once. CDR3 length: 16 amino acids. Germline V gives CDR1 LGHDT, CDR2 YNNKEL (reference sequence). Between the trimmed V and J ends, which lost 5 bases and 0 bases, there was a span of 16 bases.

J is TRBJ2-5 and V is TRBV3-1; D remains unclear. The origin of this receptor is a human donor with multiple sclerosis. The sequenced sample consisted of CD8+ T cells from PBMCs. In nucleotides, the CDR3 is TGTGCCAGCAGCAAAGTTACGGAAGCGTACCAAGAGACCCAGTACTTC. Translated, it gives CASSKVTEAYQETQYF.